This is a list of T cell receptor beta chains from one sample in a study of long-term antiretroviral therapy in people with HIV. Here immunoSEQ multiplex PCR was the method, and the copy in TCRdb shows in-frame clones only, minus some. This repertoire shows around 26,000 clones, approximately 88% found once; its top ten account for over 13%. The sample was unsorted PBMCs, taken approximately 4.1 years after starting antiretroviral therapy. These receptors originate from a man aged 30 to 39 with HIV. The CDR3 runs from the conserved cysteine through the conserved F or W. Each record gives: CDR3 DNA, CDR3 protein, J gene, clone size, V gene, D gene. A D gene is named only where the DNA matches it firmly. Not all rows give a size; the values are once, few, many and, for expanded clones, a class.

DNA: TGTGCCAGCAGTGAAGCCAGCTACGAGCAGTACTTC
CDR3: CASSEASYEQYF
J: TRBJ2-7
size: few
V: TRBV6-1
D: .

DNA: TGTGCCAGCAGTTCCCAGGGGGGCGCAGACACTGAAGCTTTCTTT
CDR3: CASSSQGGADTEAFF
J: TRBJ1-1
size: .
V: TRBV28
D: TRBD1

DNA: TGCGCCAGCAGCTTGGACCTAGCGGGGAGATTAGGGATCGAGACCCAGTACTTC
CDR3: CASSLDLAGRLGIETQYF
J: TRBJ2-5
size: .
V: TRBV5-1
D: TRBD2

DNA: TGTGCCAGCAGCTTAGAGGGGACCTACGAGCAGTACTTC
CDR3: CASSLEGTYEQYF
J: TRBJ2-7
size: .
V: TRBV11-2
D: .

DNA: TGTGCCAGCAGTGAGCCTCTCGACAGACCGAACACTGAAGCTTTCTTT
CDR3: CASSEPLDRPNTEAFF
J: TRBJ1-1
size: .
V: TRBV2
D: .

DNA: TGTGCCAGCAGCCCAAAACCGGGACTAGCGGGAGAGCTGCAGTTCTTC
CDR3: CASSPKPGLAGELQFF
J: TRBJ2-1
size: .
V: TRBV7-9
D: TRBD2

DNA: TGTGCCAGCAGGGGCAGGGACTGGAATCAGCCCCAGCATTTT
CDR3: CASRGRDWNQPQHF
J: TRBJ1-5
size: few
V: TRBV2
D: .

DNA: TGCGCCAGCAGCCAAGTTAGCGGGAGGTACAATGAGCAGTTCTTC
CDR3: CASSQVSGRYNEQFF
J: TRBJ2-1
size: .
V: TRBV4-1
D: TRBD2

DNA: TGTGCCAGTAGCACTAGAGGCGGCACAGATACGCAGTATTTT
CDR3: CASSTRGGTDTQYF
J: TRBJ2-3
size: .
V: TRBV19
D: .

DNA: TGCGCCAGCAGCCCGGACAGCTCTGGGGCCAACGTCCTGACTTTC
CDR3: CASSPDSSGANVLTF
J: TRBJ2-6
size: .
V: TRBV4-1
D: .

DNA: TGTGCCAGCAGCTTGAGTACTTGGCAGGGAGTCTCCTACGAGCAGTACTTC
CDR3: CASSLSTWQGVSYEQYF
J: TRBJ2-7
size: few
V: TRBV7-6
D: .

DNA: TGTGCCAGCAGCCCATTGGGGGGATCCTACGAGCAGTACTTC
CDR3: CASSPLGGSYEQYF
J: TRBJ2-7
size: .
V: TRBV7-9
D: .

DNA: TGTGCCAGCAGTTTTCGTCGGGGGGCGTCCGAGCAGTACTTC
CDR3: CASSFRRGASEQYF
J: TRBJ2-7
size: .
V: TRBV27
D: .

DNA: TGTGCCAGCAGCTTAGCAGGGACCCATAATTCACCCCTCCACTTT
CDR3: CASSLAGTHNSPLHF
J: TRBJ1-6
size: few
V: TRBV7-9
D: .

DNA: TGCGCCAGCAGCTTGGCCGGGACAGGGTCTGAAAAACTGTTTTTT
CDR3: CASSLAGTGSEKLFF
J: TRBJ1-4
size: .
V: TRBV5-1
D: TRBD1

DNA: TGCAGCGTTGGAAGCGGGTCCCTGGGGGAGACCCAGTACTTC
CDR3: CSVGSGSLGETQYF
J: TRBJ2-5
size: once
V: TRBV29-1
D: .

DNA: TGTGCCAGCAGCTTATCAGGGACTGAAGCTTTCTTT
CDR3: CASSLSGTEAFF
J: TRBJ1-1
size: .
V: TRBV7-8
D: .

DNA: TGTGCCAGCAGCCCAGGGGGAGCGAACACCGGGGAGCTGTTTTTT
CDR3: CASSPGGANTGELFF
J: TRBJ2-2
size: .
V: TRBV7-2
D: TRBD1

DNA: TGCGCCAGCAGCGCTGGCTGGGACACCGGGGAGCTGTTTTTT
CDR3: CASSAGWDTGELFF
J: TRBJ2-2
size: .
V: TRBV5-1
D: .

DNA: TGTGCCAGCAGAAGAGGGGATTTCAGTGGGGCCAACGTCCTGACTTTC
CDR3: CASRRGDFSGANVLTF
J: TRBJ2-6
size: .
V: TRBV27
D: .

DNA: TGTGCCTGGACCTCTGTCGGGGTCTACGAGCAGTACTTC
CDR3: CAWTSVGVYEQYF
J: TRBJ2-7
size: .
V: TRBV30
D: .

DNA: TGTGCCAGTAGTATTCAACAGGGGGCGCGGGGAGAAAAACTGTTTTTT
CDR3: CASSIQQGARGEKLFF
J: TRBJ1-4
size: .
V: TRBV19
D: TRBD1

DNA: TGCGCCAGCAGACTGACCCAGAACCGGGCCAATGAAAAACTGTTTTTT
CDR3: CASRLTQNRANEKLFF
J: TRBJ1-4
size: .
V: TRBV23-1
D: .

DNA: TGTGCCTGGAGTTGGGGGGCCACTGAAGCTTTCTTT
CDR3: CAWSWGATEAFF
J: TRBJ1-1
size: .
V: TRBV30
D: .

DNA: TGTGCCAGCAGCTTAAACCCAGGCGAGGGTACCCAGTACTTC
CDR3: CASSLNPGEGTQYF
J: TRBJ2-5
size: .
V: TRBV7-3
D: .

DNA: TGTGCCAGCGTCGAACAGGGTAATCAGCCCCAGCATTTT
CDR3: CASVEQGNQPQHF
J: TRBJ1-5
size: .
V: TRBV28
D: .

DNA: TGCGCCAGCAGCCAAGATCAGCGGGGGGGCTGGAATGAGCAGTTCTTC
CDR3: CASSQDQRGGWNEQFF
J: TRBJ2-1
size: .
V: TRBV4-1
D: TRBD2

DNA: TGTGCCAGCAGTACAGGTTACAATGAGCAGTTCTTC
CDR3: CASSTGYNEQFF
J: TRBJ2-1
size: .
V: TRBV2
D: .

DNA: TGTGCCAGCAGTTTTACGTTCGGGGAGCTGTTTTTT
CDR3: CASSFTFGELFF
J: TRBJ2-2
size: .
V: TRBV27
D: .

DNA: TGTGCCAGCAGAGGACTAGCGGGATACAATGAGCAGTTCTTC
CDR3: CASRGLAGYNEQFF
J: TRBJ2-1
size: .
V: TRBV2
D: TRBD2

DNA: TGTGCCAGCAGTGATGTGGCAGCCTATGGCTACACCTTC
CDR3: CASSDVAAYGYTF
J: TRBJ1-2
size: few
V: TRBV2
D: .

DNA: TGTGCCAGCTCACCAATGGCAGCCCGCCGGGGGTACTACGAGCAGTACTTC
CDR3: CASSPMAARRGYYEQYF
J: TRBJ2-7
size: .
V: TRBV18
D: .

DNA: TGTGCCAGCAGCTACTCTATTCCGGGACTAGCGGGGTCGTACCAAGAGACCCAGTACTTC
CDR3: CASSYSIPGLAGSYQETQYF
J: TRBJ2-5
size: .
V: TRBV7-6
D: TRBD2

DNA: TGTGCCATCAGTGAGTCCACGAATCAGCCCCAGCATTTT
CDR3: CAISESTNQPQHF
J: TRBJ1-5
size: few
V: TRBV10-3
D: .

DNA: TGTGCCAGCAGCCCTAACACAGACGGGGAGCTGTTTTTT
CDR3: CASSPNTDGELFF
J: TRBJ2-2
size: .
V: TRBV7-8
D: .

DNA: TGTGCCAGCAGCGCTACAGGGAACAATCAGCCCCAGCATTTT
CDR3: CASSATGNNQPQHF
J: TRBJ1-5
size: .
V: TRBV6-1
D: .

DNA: TGTGCTAGTGGTTCGGACAGGGCCCAAGAGACCCAGTACTTC
CDR3: CASGSDRAQETQYF
J: TRBJ2-5
size: .
V: TRBV12-5
D: TRBD1

DNA: TGTGCCAGCTCACCAAAATGGGACCTGAACACTGAAGCTTTCTTT
CDR3: CASSPKWDLNTEAFF
J: TRBJ1-1
size: .
V: TRBV18
D: .

DNA: TGCGCCAGCAGCTGGGGGGACTCTGGAAACACCATATATTTT
CDR3: CASSWGDSGNTIYF
J: TRBJ1-3
size: few
V: TRBV5-1
D: .

DNA: TGTGCCAGCAGCTTAGGAACAGTTGAAGCTTTCTTT
CDR3: CASSLGTVEAFF
J: TRBJ1-1
size: once
V: TRBV7-9
D: .

DNA: TGTGCCAGCAGTACACAGGGTTTGGCGATTGAAGCTTTCTTT
CDR3: CASSTQGLAIEAFF
J: TRBJ1-1
size: .
V: TRBV27
D: .

DNA: TGTGCCAGCAGCTTAGACAGCCTCAGCTCCTATAATTCACCCCTCCACTTT
CDR3: CASSLDSLSSYNSPLHF
J: TRBJ1-6
size: .
V: TRBV7-8
D: .